One sample yielded the 15 T cell receptor beta chains listed below, sequenced in a study of T cell repertoires in cytomegalovirus infection. TCRdb re-analysed the reads in MiXCR, keeping a single row per CDR3 protein. The data contain more than 400,000 distinct CDR3 sequences, around a quarter of them singletons. Sequenced input: PBMCs. The receptors originated from a human donor in good health (CMV status not recorded). Some clones in this sample may be carry-over from other donors' samples.

This clonotype was observed a few times. The gene calls are TRBV20-1 and TRBJ2-7; a weak D match, TRBD1 (7 bases). CDR1 is DFQATT, CDR2 SNEGSKA, per germline (reference sequence). The CDR3 runs to 13 residues. V lost 3 bases and J lost 9, with 18 bases in between. The DNA for the CDR3 is TGCAGTGCTAGGGGGGGTATATGGACAGGGCAGTACTTC. Its protein product is CSARGGIWTGQYF.

The table lists this clonotype with a few counts. The chain has TRBV12-5 and TRBJ2-1; 9 bases are a match to TRBD2. V lost 3 bases to trimming and J lost 7 bases; unmatched junction nucleotides: 10. The CDR3 is 16 residues long. CDR1 LGHNT and CDR2 FRNRAP come from the germline V gene. The CDR3 DNA is TGTGCTAGTGGTTTCAAGCATAGCGGGAGTGTAAATGAGCAGTTCTTC. It encodes CASGFKHSGSVNEQFF.

The rearrangement joins TRBV5-6 to TRBJ2-1; D is tentatively TRBD1 or TRBD2 (5 bases each). This CDR3 comprises 16 residues. Germline V gene lookup returns CDR1 SGHDT and CDR2 YYEEEE. Trimming left V 4 bases short and J 0 bases short, with 14 bases between. Here the CDR3 reads CASSPGRRSSYNEQFF. The CDR3 nucleotides read TGTGCCAGCAGCCCGGGACGCCGGAGCTCCTACAATGAGCAGTTCTTC.

This clonotype was counted at least ten times. This chain connects TRBV7-2 to TRBJ1-5, with D maybe TRBD1 (5 bases). This CDR3 is built from 13 residues. V lost 3 bases to trimming and J lost 6 bases, with 9 bases between them. From germline, CDR1 is SGHTA and CDR2 FQGNSA. DNA for the CDR3: TGTGCCAGCAGCTTGGGGGGAAGTCAGCCCCAGCATTTT. Translating gives CASSLGGSQPQHF.

This clonotype occurred many times. V is TRBV7-2 and J is TRBJ2-7; 11 bases map to TRBD2. Germline V gene sequence: CDR1 SGHTA, CDR2 FQGNSA. V was pared by 0 bases and J by 4 bases, with 8 bases of the junction left unmatched. This CDR3 comprises 17 residues. CDR3 nucleotide sequence: TGTGCCAGCAGCTTAGCGTCTAGCGGGAGGATGGGGTACGAGCAGTACTTC. Translation gives CASSLASSGRMGYEQYF.

This clonotype was seen many times. This chain uses TRBV7-2 with TRBJ2-4, with D possibly matching TRBD1 (6 bases). This CDR3 is built from 18 residues. V was clipped by 5 bases and J by 0 bases, with 20 bases between them. Germline assignment: CDR1 SGHTA and CDR2 FQGNSA. In nucleotides, the CDR3 is TGTGCCAGCAGCCGCCCTTACCGGGACATACTAGCCAAAAACATTCAGTACTTC. It yields the protein CASSRPYRDILAKNIQYF.

This clonotype was counted between two and nine times. The J gene is TRBJ2-1, the V gene TRBV4-3, with 8 bases lining up with TRBD2. In germline, CDR1 is LGHNA, CDR2 YSLEER. With V trimmed by 0 bases and J by 10 bases, 11 bases remained unmatched. CDR3 length: 16 residues. CDR3 coding DNA: TGCGCCAGCAGCCAAGATCCCAGCGGGAGCCCGGCCGAGCAGTTCTTC. Its translation: CASSQDPSGSPAEQFF.

This clonotype was counted many times. This rearrangement joins TRBV6-6 to TRBJ2-5, with TRBD2 matching 11 bases. V was pared by 7 bases and J by 2 bases, with 9 bases of the junction left unmatched. The CDR3 has 16 residues. Germline lookup yields CDR1 MNHNY and CDR2 SVGAGI (reference sequence). CDR3 nucleotide sequence: TGTGCCAGCAACCAACTAGCGGGGGTAATTCAAGAGACCCAGTACTTC. This codes for CASNQLAGVIQETQYF.

CDR3: CATSDPSHNEQFF. The CDR3 nucleotides are TGTGCCACCAGTGATCCAAGTCACAATGAGCAGTTCTTC. The V and J genes are TRBV24-1 and TRBJ2-1; D gene ambiguous. Trimming took off 3 bases at V and 5 bases at J, with 7 bases between the two ends. Germline CDR1 is KGHDR and CDR2 is SFDVKD. The CDR3 spans 13 residues.

The table lists this clonotype with many counts. The chain employs TRBV7-2 and TRBJ1-2; D might be TRBD1 (5 bases). Looked up from germline, CDR1 is SGHTA and CDR2 is FQGNSA. Trimming removed 1 base from V and 3 bases from J, with 12 bases in between. This CDR3 contains 15 residues. CDR3 coding DNA: TGTGCCAGCAGCTTAGGTGGGGGGGTTTACTATGGCTACACCTTC. Its translation is CASSLGGGVYYGYTF.

The table lists this clonotype with a few counts. The genes are TRBV11-3 and TRBJ2-1; D uncertain. Trimming took 3 bases from V and 5 from J, leaving 20 bases between them. Germline V gene sequence: CDR1 SGHNT, CDR2 YENEEA. This CDR3 region has 17 residues. The CDR3 sequence: CASSLDRIANRDNEQFF. As DNA, the CDR3 is TGTGCCAGCAGCTTGGATCGCATCGCAAATCGGGACAATGAGCAGTTCTTC.

This clonotype appeared a few times. J is TRBJ1-1 and V is TRBV28, with D uncertain. The CDR3 extends over 13 amino acids. Germline CDR1 is MDHEN and CDR2 is SYDVKM. The germline V and J ends were trimmed by 3 bases and 4 bases, with 9 bases remaining between them. The CDR3 here is CASSFLRATEAFF. The CDR3, as DNA: TGTGCCAGCAGTTTCTTGAGGGCCACTGAAGCTTTCTTT.

This clonotype was counted only a few times. The rearrangement links TRBV12-3 or TRBV12-4 to TRBJ2-1, with TRBD2 identical over 7 bases. The CDR3 length is 16 residues. Unmatched junction bases numbered 8, after V lost 1 base and J lost 5 bases. The CDR3 bases are TGTGCCAGCAGTTTAGTACTAGCGTGGGTGAACAATGAGCAGTTCTTC. Translating it yields CASSLVLAWVNNEQFF.

In this sample, this clonotype turned up many times. The chain uses TRBV7-2 and TRBJ2-1; TRBD2 agrees at 10 bases. Germline V lookup: CDR1 SGHTA, CDR2 FQGNSA. The CDR3 sequence is 16 residues long. V shed 6 bases, J shed 8 bases, and the junction held 13 bases outside the gene matches. The DNA for the CDR3 is TGTGCCAGCAGTTCTATCGCTAGCGGGAGTAGCTATGAGCAGTTCTTC. Protein product: CASSSIASGSSYEQFF.

The table lists this clonotype with a few counts. This sequence joins TRBV7-1 and TRBJ1-6; 8 bases agree with TRBD1. TRBV7-1 is reported as an ORF; its role is uncertain. V gave up 5 bases and J gave up 7 bases; unmatched junction bases: 7. CDR3 size: 15 residues. CDR3 in DNA: TGTGCCAGCAGCCCGACCGGGACAGGAAATTCACCCCTCCACTTT. It is translated as CASSPTGTGNSPLHF.